The sequence of this T cell receptor beta chain was determined in a study of patients and donors after allogeneic stem cell transplantation. Each CDR3 protein gets one entry after TCRdb re-called the RT-PCR reads with MiXCR. The sample shows hundreds of thousands of distinct CDR3 sequences, about a sixth of them seen only once. Source material: blood, either unsorted or a sorted T cell fraction (not recorded which). This TCR came from a human donor who was either an allogeneic HSCT recipient or a stem cell or donor lymphocyte infusion donor (not recorded which). It is not recorded whose cells these are; they may come from a transplant donor.

CDR3 sequence: CASSVGGSDTQYF. CDR3 bases: TGTGCCAGCAGCGTAGGGGGGTCAGATACGCAGTATTTT. This chain uses TRBV9 with TRBJ2-3; D is tentatively TRBD1 or TRBD2 (5 bases each). The CDR3 extends over 13 amino acids. The germline gives CDR1 SGDLS, CDR2 YYNGEE. V lost 0 bases, J lost 4 bases, and 6 bases lay in between.